This T cell receptor (beta chain) appears in the sequencing data of a study of shared T cell receptors in the human thymus. Libraries were prepared by immunoSEQ multiplex PCR; TCRdb keeps only in-frame clonotypes and omits some of them. The sample consists of about 660,000 clones, 88% of them appearing once. V gave up 4 bases and J gave up 3 bases, with 27 bases separating them. This CDR3 is built from 19 residues. Germline CDR1 and CDR2: SGHDN and FVKESK. This clone was recorded once. This sample also appeared in a second study, on human thymus T cells. From that study: Seemingly biased V and J gene usage marked thymic and blood repertoires.

The source is a boy under two years old with a congenital heart defect. The specimen sequenced was thymocytes. The gene calls are TRBV14 and TRBJ1-2; D ambiguous. CDR3 bases: TGTGCCAGCAGCCCGTTTAACCGCGGTGGGAGGCGAAGTGACTATGGCTACACCTTC. Translation: CASSPFNRGGRRSDYGYTF.